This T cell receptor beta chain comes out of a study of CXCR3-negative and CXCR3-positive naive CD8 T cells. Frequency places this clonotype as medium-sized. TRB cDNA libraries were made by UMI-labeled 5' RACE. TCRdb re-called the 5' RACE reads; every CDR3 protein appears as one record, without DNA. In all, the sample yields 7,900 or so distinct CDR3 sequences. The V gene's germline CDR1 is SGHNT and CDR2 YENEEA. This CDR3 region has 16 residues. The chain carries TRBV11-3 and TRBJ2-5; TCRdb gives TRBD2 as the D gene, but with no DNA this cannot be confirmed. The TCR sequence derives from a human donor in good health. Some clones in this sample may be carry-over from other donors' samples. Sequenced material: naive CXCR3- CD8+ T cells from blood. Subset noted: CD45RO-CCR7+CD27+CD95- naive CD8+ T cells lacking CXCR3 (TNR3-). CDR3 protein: CASSPRTSGSRETQYF.